The rows below give T cell receptor beta chains drawn from one sample of a study of neurological immune-mediated disorders. Using its own MiXCR run on the 5' RACE reads, TCRdb lists one record per CDR3 protein. The sample lists tens of thousands of distinct CDR3 sequences; under 4.5% were seen once. The sample was PBMCs. Receptors were obtained from a woman between 50 and 59 years old with multiple sclerosis. Both conserved end residues are part of each CDR3. The order of the fields is D gene, J gene, clone size, CDR3 length, V gene, CDR3 protein, CDR3 DNA. The D gene is left open where the match is weak. Clone size is given for some rows only: seen once, a few or many times, or a class if the clone is expanded.

- TRBJ2-3 - 14 TRBV20-1 CSAVEGGPQDTQYF TGCAGTGCTGTCGAAGGGGGGCCCCAGGATACGCAGTATTTT
TRBD1 TRBJ2-7 many 14 TRBV20-1 CSATRGQGPDEQYF TGCAGTGCGACGAGAGGACAGGGTCCGGACGAGCAGTACTTC
- TRBJ1-2 - 14 TRBV18 CASSLGRTNYGYTF TGTGCCAGCTCGCTTGGACGGACGAACTATGGCTACACCTTC
- TRBJ1-6 many 11 TRBV10-3 CATGGSRELHF TGTGCCACTGGGGGAAGTCGGGAACTCCACTTT
TRBD1 TRBJ1-2 many 13 TRBV6-5 CASTEQGAKGYTF TGTGCCAGCACCGAACAGGGGGCTAAAGGCTACACCTTC
- TRBJ2-1 many 12 TRBV12-3/TRBV12-4 CASSFPVDEQFF TGTGCCAGCAGTTTTCCCGTGGATGAGCAGTTCTTC
- TRBJ1-4 many 16 TRBV5-1 CASSLDGGPTNEKLFF TGCGCCAGCAGCTTGGATGGCGGTCCAACTAATGAAAAACTGTTTTTT
TRBD2 TRBJ2-5 many 14 TRBV10-3 CAISESGVIETQYF TGTGCCATCAGTGAGAGCGGGGTAATAGAGACCCAGTACTTC
- TRBJ2-7 many 12 TRBV12-3/TRBV12-4 CASSRSTGEQYF TGTGCCAGCAGTCGTTCCACCGGCGAGCAGTACTTC
TRBD2 TRBJ2-7 many 18 TRBV6-2/TRBV6-3 CASSYSTWISGDDYEQYF TGTGCCAGCAGTTACTCCACATGGATTAGCGGGGATGACTACGAGCAGTACTTC
TRBD1 TRBJ2-2 many 17 TRBV5-1 CASSLEPGTVNTGELFF TGCGCCAGCAGCTTGGAACCCGGGACAGTGAACACCGGGGAGCTGTTTTTT
- TRBJ2-7 many 15 TRBV20-1 CSAAGVAGEPYEQYF TGCAGTGCCGCAGGGGTGGCGGGGGAGCCCTACGAGCAGTACTTC
- TRBJ1-1 many 13 TRBV14 CASSHGFKTEAFF TGTGCCAGCAGCCACGGGTTCAAAACTGAAGCTTTCTTT
TRBD2 TRBJ2-3 many 13 TRBV29-1 CSAPLAGGPSQYF TGCAGCGCACCCCTAGCGGGGGGGCCCTCGCAGTATTTT
- TRBJ1-2 many 14 TRBV20-1 CSAEGAILNYGYTF TGCAGTGCTGAGGGCGCGATCCTTAACTATGGCTACACCTTC
- TRBJ1-2 many 14 TRBV7-9 CASSLSAPNYGYTF TGTGCCAGCAGCTTATCGGCCCCTAACTATGGCTACACCTTC
- TRBJ1-2 many 17 TRBV12-3/TRBV12-4 CASIKRLGFGQNYGYTF TGTGCCAGCATCAAAAGGCTAGGGTTTGGTCAAAACTATGGCTACACCTTC
- TRBJ2-3 - 13 TRBV20-1 CSARDQTIDTQYF TGCAGTGCTAGAGATCAAACTATAGATACGCAGTATTTT
TRBD1 TRBJ2-2 many 13 TRBV25-1 CASSGQGAGELFF TGTGCCAGCAGTGGACAGGGTGCGGGGGAGCTGTTTTTT
TRBD1 TRBJ2-7 many 13 TRBV7-9 CASRGTGGAEQYF TGTGCCAGCAGAGGGACAGGGGGCGCCGAGCAGTACTTC
- TRBJ1-6 - 16 TRBV10-3 CAISESPGRYNSPLHF TGTGCCATCAGTGAATCCCCCGGACGTTATAATTCACCCCTCCACTTT
TRBD2 TRBJ2-5 few 15 TRBV20-1 CSARGSGGAQETQYF TGCAGTGCTAGAGGAAGCGGGGGGGCCCAAGAGACCCAGTACTTC
- TRBJ2-2 many 16 TRBV7-3 CASSPHPTSNTGELFF TGTGCCAGCAGCCCCCACCCCACCTCGAACACCGGGGAGCTGTTTTTT
TRBD1 TRBJ2-1 many 13 TRBV5-1 CASKTGLYNEQFF TGCGCCAGCAAGACAGGGCTCTACAATGAGCAGTTCTTC
- TRBJ2-5 many 16 TRBV5-1 CASSLLGGGIQETQYF TGCGCCAGCAGCTTGTTAGGGGGAGGAATCCAAGAGACCCAGTACTTC
TRBD2 TRBJ2-3 many 17 TRBV5-1 CASSHGTSGGVQDTQYF TGCGCCAGCAGCCACGGGACTAGCGGGGGGGTTCAAGATACGCAGTATTTT
TRBD1 TRBJ1-1 many 14 TRBV20-1 CSATKGARGTEAFF TGCAGTGCTACCAAGGGGGCCCGAGGAACTGAAGCTTTCTTT
- TRBJ1-5 many 15 TRBV20-1 CSAREGGSSNQPQHF TGCAGTGCTAGGGAGGGGGGTTCGAGCAATCAGCCCCAGCATTTT
- TRBJ2-7 many 16 TRBV7-2 CASSSRALGGHYEQYF TGTGCCAGCAGCTCCAGGGCCCTGGGGGGCCACTACGAGCAGTACTTC
- TRBJ1-4 many 15 TRBV15 CATSRDRSKPEKLFF TGTGCCACCAGCAGAGATAGGTCGAAACCTGAAAAACTGTTTTTT
TRBD2 TRBJ2-1 many 15 TRBV20-1 CSARGGKLAGFEQFF TGCAGTGCCAGGGGCGGGAAACTAGCGGGTTTTGAGCAGTTCTTC
TRBD2 TRBJ2-7 many 14 TRBV29-1 CSVDGTSGGYEQYF TGCAGCGTTGACGGGACTAGCGGGGGCTACGAGCAGTACTTC
- TRBJ2-7 many 13 TRBV20-1 CSARGLWAYEQYF TGCAGTGCTAGGGGGTTGTGGGCCTACGAGCAGTACTTC
- TRBJ1-1 many 15 TRBV4-1 CASSHPGHPNTEAFF TGCGCCAGCAGCCACCCGGGACACCCGAACACTGAAGCTTTCTTT
TRBD1 TRBJ2-1 many 15 TRBV7-2 CASSLAGTGDNEQFF TGTGCCAGCAGCTTAGCCGGGACAGGCGACAATGAGCAGTTCTTC
- TRBJ2-7 many 15 TRBV28 CASNPSSGRNYEQYF TGTGCCAGCAACCCCTCCTCCGGCCGAAACTACGAGCAGTACTTC
- TRBJ2-5 - 14 TRBV7-2 CASSFQGGQETQYF TGTGCCAGCAGCTTCCAAGGGGGCCAAGAGACCCAGTACTTC
- TRBJ1-2 - 13 TRBV6-5 CASSYDRNYGYTF TGTGCCAGCAGTTATGACAGGAACTATGGCTACACCTTC
TRBD2 TRBJ2-3 many 17 TRBV10-3 CASRPLKAGGYTDTQYF TGTGCCTCCCGGCCATTAAAGGCGGGGGGCTACACAGATACGCAGTATTTT
- TRBJ2-3 many 12 TRBV5-1 CASSFSGDTQYF TGCGCCAGCAGCTTTAGCGGAGATACGCAGTATTTT
- TRBJ2-1 - 12 TRBV6-2/TRBV6-3 CASKLSGSEQFF TGTGCCAGCAAATTATCAGGGAGTGAGCAGTTCTTC
TRBD2 TRBJ2-5 many 15 TRBV29-1 CSGKIAGGGSETQYF TGCAGCGGTAAAATAGCGGGGGGAGGCTCAGAGACCCAGTACTTC
- TRBJ2-3 many 13 TRBV12-3/TRBV12-4 CASSFRLADTQYF TGTGCCAGCAGTTTCAGGTTGGCAGATACGCAGTATTTT
- TRBJ1-2 few 14 TRBV29-1 CSVESGARSGGYTF TGCAGCGTTGAATCAGGGGCTAGAAGTGGGGGCTACACCTTC
- TRBJ1-2 many 14 TRBV3-1 CASSPSGQRYGYTF TGTGCCAGCAGCCCCTCAGGACAGAGATATGGCTACACCTTC
- TRBJ1-1 many 14 TRBV4-3 CASSQDAENTEAFF TGCGCCAGCAGCCAAGATGCAGAGAACACTGAAGCTTTCTTT
- TRBJ2-1 many 14 TRBV6-1 CASSLDTPRGGQFF TGTGCCAGCAGCCTAGATACCCCCAGGGGGGGGCAGTTCTTC
- TRBJ2-1 many 16 TRBV6-8 CASSYEAPSSYNEQFF TGTGCCAGCAGTTACGAGGCACCTTCCTCCTACAATGAGCAGTTCTTC
- TRBJ2-4 many 16 TRBV12-3/TRBV12-4 CASSLAVQLAKNIQYF TGTGCCAGCAGTTTAGCGGTCCAGTTAGCCAAAAACATTCAGTACTTC
TRBD1 TRBJ1-2 many 15 TRBV29-1 CSAGTGTGGRDGYTF TGCAGCGCGGGTACCGGGACAGGGGGTCGGGACGGCTACACCTTC
- TRBJ1-5 many 14 TRBV20-1 CSATNRLGNQPQHF TGCAGTGCTACGAATAGACTGGGAAATCAGCCCCAGCATTTT